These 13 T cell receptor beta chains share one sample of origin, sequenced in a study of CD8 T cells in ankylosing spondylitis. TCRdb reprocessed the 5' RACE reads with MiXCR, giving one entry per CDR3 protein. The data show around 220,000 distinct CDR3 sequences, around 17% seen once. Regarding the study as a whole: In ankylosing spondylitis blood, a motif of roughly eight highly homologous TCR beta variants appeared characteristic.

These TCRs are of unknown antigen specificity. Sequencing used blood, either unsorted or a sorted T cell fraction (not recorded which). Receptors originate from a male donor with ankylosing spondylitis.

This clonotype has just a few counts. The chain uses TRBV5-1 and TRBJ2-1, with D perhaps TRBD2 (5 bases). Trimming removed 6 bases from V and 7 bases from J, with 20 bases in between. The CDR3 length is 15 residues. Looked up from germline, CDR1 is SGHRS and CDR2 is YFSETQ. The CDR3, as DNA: TGCGCCAGCACCTTAGACCTACAGAGGGCGAATGAGCAGTTCTTC. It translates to CASTLDLQRANEQFF.

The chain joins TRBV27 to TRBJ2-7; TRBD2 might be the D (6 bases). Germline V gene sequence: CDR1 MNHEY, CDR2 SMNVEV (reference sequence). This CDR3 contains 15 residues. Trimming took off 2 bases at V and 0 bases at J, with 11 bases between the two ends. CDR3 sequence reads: CASSLGTFSSYEQYF. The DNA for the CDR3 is TGTGCCAGCAGTTTAGGGACTTTCTCCTCCTACGAGCAGTACTTC.

The CDR3 protein is CASSDSSRGGNTDTQYF. In DNA, the CDR3 is TGTGCCAGCAGTGACTCGAGTCGGGGAGGGAACACAGATACGCAGTATTTT. This chain links TRBV6-4 with TRBJ2-3; TRBD2 matches at 7 bases. Trimming at V came to 0 bases and at J to 2 bases, leaving 8 bases not matched to a gene. The CDR3 has 17 amino acids. Looked up from germline, CDR1 is MRHNA and CDR2 is SNTAGT.

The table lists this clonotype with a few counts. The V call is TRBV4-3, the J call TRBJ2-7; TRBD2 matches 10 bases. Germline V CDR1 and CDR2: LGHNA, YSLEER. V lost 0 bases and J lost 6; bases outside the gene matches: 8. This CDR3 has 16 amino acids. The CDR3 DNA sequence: TGCGCCAGCAGCCAAGAGTTTGAACTAGCGGGGTTCGAGCAGTACTTC. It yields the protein CASSQEFELAGFEQYF.

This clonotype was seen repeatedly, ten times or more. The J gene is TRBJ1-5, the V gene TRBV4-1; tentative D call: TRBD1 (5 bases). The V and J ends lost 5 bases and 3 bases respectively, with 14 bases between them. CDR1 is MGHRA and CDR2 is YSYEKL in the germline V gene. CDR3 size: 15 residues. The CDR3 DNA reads TGCGCCAGCAGCTCAGGGTCGCACCCCAATCAGCCCCAGCATTTT. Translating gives CASSSGSHPNQPQHF.

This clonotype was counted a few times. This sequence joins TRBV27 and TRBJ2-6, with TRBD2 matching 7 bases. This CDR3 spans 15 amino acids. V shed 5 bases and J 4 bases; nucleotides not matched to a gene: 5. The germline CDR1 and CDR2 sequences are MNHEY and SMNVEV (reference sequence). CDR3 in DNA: TGTGCCAGCAGTCTAGCGGTGGAAGGGGCCAACGTCCTGACTTTC. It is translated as CASSLAVEGANVLTF.

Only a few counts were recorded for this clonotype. The CDR3 loop is CASSQVGRNYEQYF. The DNA of the CDR3 is TGCGCCAGCAGCCAAGTCGGCCGGAACTACGAGCAGTACTTC. The chain links TRBV4-1 to TRBJ2-7; unclear D gene. The CDR3 is 14 residues long. Germline CDR1 is MGHRA and CDR2 is YSYEKL. The V end lost 1 base, the J end lost 3 bases, and 10 bases lay between the germline ends.

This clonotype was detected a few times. DNA for the CDR3: TGTGCCAGCAGTCCCGGGACTAGCGGGGACGAGCAGTACTTC. Amino acid sequence: CASSPGTSGDEQYF. This chain uses TRBV12-3 or TRBV12-4 with TRBJ2-7, with 13 bases lining up with TRBD2. V dropped 5 bases and J dropped 5; count of bases not matched to a gene: 3. The CDR3 consists of 14 residues.

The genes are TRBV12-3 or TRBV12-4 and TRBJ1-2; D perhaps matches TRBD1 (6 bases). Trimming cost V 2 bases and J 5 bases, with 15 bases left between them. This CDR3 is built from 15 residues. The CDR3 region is CASSLLPDSPYGYTF. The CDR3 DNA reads TGTGCCAGCAGTTTATTGCCGGACAGCCCTTATGGCTACACCTTC.

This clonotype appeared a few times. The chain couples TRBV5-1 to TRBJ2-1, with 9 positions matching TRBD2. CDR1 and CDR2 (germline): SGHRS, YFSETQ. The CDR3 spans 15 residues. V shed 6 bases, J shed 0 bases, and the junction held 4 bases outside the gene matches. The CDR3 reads CASNKRGVSYNEQFF. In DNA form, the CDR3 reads TGCGCCAGCAACAAGCGGGGGGTCTCCTACAATGAGCAGTTCTTC.

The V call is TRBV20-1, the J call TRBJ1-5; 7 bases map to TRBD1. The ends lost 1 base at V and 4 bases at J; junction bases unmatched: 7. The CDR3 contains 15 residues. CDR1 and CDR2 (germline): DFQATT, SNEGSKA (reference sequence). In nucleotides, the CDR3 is TGCAGTGCTAGAGGCTCGTCAGGGGGGAATCAGCCCCAGCATTTT. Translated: CSARGSSGGNQPQHF.

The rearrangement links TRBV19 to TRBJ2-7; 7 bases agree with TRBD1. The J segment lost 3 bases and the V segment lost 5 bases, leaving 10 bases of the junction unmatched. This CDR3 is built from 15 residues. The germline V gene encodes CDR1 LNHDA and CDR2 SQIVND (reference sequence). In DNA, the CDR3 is TGTGCCAGTAGTCCGGATGGACAGGATTACTACGAGCAGTACTTC. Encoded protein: CASSPDGQDYYEQYF.

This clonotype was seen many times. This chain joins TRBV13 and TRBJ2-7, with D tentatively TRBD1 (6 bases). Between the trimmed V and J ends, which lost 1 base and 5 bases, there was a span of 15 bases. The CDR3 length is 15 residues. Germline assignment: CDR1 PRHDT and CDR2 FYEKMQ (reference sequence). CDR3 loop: CASSLAAGELHEQYF. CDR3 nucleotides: TGTGCCAGCAGCTTAGCGGCAGGGGAGCTTCACGAGCAGTACTTC.